This section outlines one T cell receptor beta chain sequence together with its context. Assay used: immunoSEQ multiplex PCR; TCRdb lists only in-frame clones, some missing. The sample contains around 470,000 clones, 90% of which appear only once. This entry belongs to a study of blood T cell repertoires in COVID-19. Input material: PBMCs or T cells enriched from blood (not recorded which). This sequence originates from a man between 18 and 35 years old who had recovered from COVID-19.

CDR3 sequence (DNA): TGTGCCAGCAGCCGAGGCGAAGTGGTAATCTCTGGAAACACCATATATTTT. Translating it yields CASSRGEVVISGNTIYF. This chain joins TRBV3-1 (or the pseudogene TRBV3-2) and TRBJ1-3, with D uncertain. This CDR3 comprises 17 residues. Germline V gene sequence: CDR1 LGHDT, CDR2 YNNKEL (reference sequence). The ends were cut back, 4 bases at V and 0 bases at J, with 16 bases in the middle.